This TCR beta chain appears in the sequencing data of a study of cytomegalovirus exposure and HLA in healthy donors. General study points: CMV antigen specificity of a few CMV-associated chains was confirmed in vitro. A missense DCLRE1C variant was associated with V- and J-gene trimming of TCR beta chains in a later analysis, and an independent cohort replicated the association.

This CDR3 region has 14 residues. The germline gives CDR1 SGHTA, CDR2 FQGNSA. V dropped 3 bases and J dropped 4 bases, with 12 bases sitting between them. A word on this clone: Antigen: not known.

13 Jbeta primers and 60 Vbeta primers were used for the PCR. Data came from immunoSEQ multiplex PCR; TCRdb stores just in-frame clones and leaves some out. The sample holds 150,000 to 250,000 clones; approximately 85% are singletons and the top ten take around 2.3%. The genes are TRBV7-2 and TRBJ2-5; D is perhaps TRBD1 (6 bases). The sample comprised PBMCs. The receptor's source is a woman aged 45-59 years in good health and CMV-seronegative. CDR3 sequence (DNA): TGTGCCAGCAGCTTTAGTGGGACACCAGAGACCCAGTACTTC. Translation gives CASSFSGTPETQYF.